The TCR beta chain described here comes from a study of OX40 agonist ivuxolimab in advanced cancers. Produced via immunoSEQ multiplex PCR; TCRdb's table is partial and in-frame only. The table has about 75,000 clones, 86% seen once. CDR3 length: 14 residues. V lost 3 bases and J 4 bases, leaving 11 bases between the germline ends. The V gene's germline CDR1 is SGHRS and CDR2 YFSETQ. This rearrangement joins TRBV5-1 to TRBJ2-1; D is unresolved. Sequenced here: CD4+ or CD8+ T cells sorted from blood, sampled in a trial of the OX40 agonist ivuxolimab. The source of this sequence is an adult with an advanced solid tumor such as melanoma, head and neck, liver or kidney cancer. Here the CDR3 reads CASSSSGRYNEQFF. The CDR3 DNA follows: TGCGCCAGCAGCTCGTCCGGTCGATACAATGAGCAGTTCTTC.